This TCR beta chain was identified during a study of STAT5B mutations in CD4+ large granular lymphocyte leukemia. The CDR3 runs to 16 residues. Germline CDR1 SSHAT, CDR2 FNYEAQ (reference sequence). V shed 0 bases and J 4 bases; nucleotides not matched to a gene: 8. This was a survey-level run. Sequencing used immunoSEQ multiplex PCR; TCRdb keeps in-frame clones, though not all of them. This sample has roughly 32,000 clones, with more than 65% found just once. Turning to this clone: The antigen is undetermined.

Study-wide results and caveats: TRBV06-family usage was enriched in top patient clones (8/27) versus controls (2/35). Around 25% of private leukemic clonotypes occurred rarely in other patients' non-leukemic repertoires.

The receptor was isolated from a human donor in good health. The chain employs TRBV7-7 and TRBJ2-5; 7 nucleotides align to TRBD2. The sequencing sample was made of CD4+ T cells from blood buffy coats. For the CDR3, the DNA is TGTGCCAGCAGCTTAGCCTGGACGGGGGGAGGAGAGACCCAGTACTTC. It codes for CASSLAWTGGGETQYF.